The 12 T cell receptor beta chains presented below share a single source sample, sequenced in a study of blood T cell repertoires in COVID-19. Clones were read by immunoSEQ multiplex PCR, and TCRdb kept only the in-frame ones, dropping some. The repertoire includes roughly 290,000 clones, 87% of them detected once, and about 5.7% sits in the top ten. Sequenced material: PBMCs or T cells enriched from blood (not recorded which). The receptor set was obtained from a woman between 40 and 55 years old who had recovered from COVID-19.

This clone was observed once. The chain joins TRBV5-5 to TRBJ2-7; no definite D call. Germline V lookup: CDR1 SGHKS, CDR2 YYEKEE (reference sequence). The V gene lost 5 bases and the J gene lost 5 bases, with 8 bases spanning the gap. This CDR3 is 11 amino acids long. This CDR3 is CASSHNHEQYF. The DNA for the CDR3 is TGTGCCAGCAGTCACAATCACGAGCAGTACTTC. Filled out from reference TRBV5-5 and TRBJ2-7, the complete variable domain reads DAGVTQSPTHLIKTRGQQVTLRCSPISGHKSVSWYQQVLGQGPQFIFQYYEKEERGRGNFPDRFSARQFPNYSSELNVNALLLGDSALYLCASSHNHEQYFGPGTRLTVT.

DNA of the CDR3: TGTGCCAGTAGTATACGGCGGGGGGCGGAAAAAAACATTCAGTACTTC. Its protein product is CASSIRRGAEKNIQYF. This chain links TRBV19 with TRBJ2-4; 8 nucleotides align to TRBD2. This CDR3 comprises 16 residues. Germline V gene data show CDR1 as LNHDA and CDR2 as SQIVND (reference sequence). V lost 2 bases and J lost 4; bases outside the gene matches: 7.

The chain employs TRBV20-1 and TRBJ1-3; tentatively, D is TRBD1 (6 bases). CDR3 length: 11 amino acids. Germline V lookup: CDR1 DFQATT, CDR2 SNEGSKA (reference sequence). Trimming left V 6 bases short and J 10 bases short, with 13 bases between. CDR3 sequence: CSATRQATIYF. The CDR3 DNA reads as TGCAGTGCGACCAGACAGGCGACCATATATTTT.

This clone was recorded a few times. V usage is TRBV6-6 and J usage is TRBJ1-1, with D possibly being TRBD1 (6 bases). CDR1 MNHNY and CDR2 SVGAGI come from the germline V gene (reference sequence). CDR3 length: 12 amino acids. V lost 7 bases, J lost 9 bases, and 15 bases lay in between. The CDR3 spells CASTGGQGQAFF. CDR3 coding DNA: TGTGCCAGCACGGGGGGGCAGGGACAAGCTTTCTTT.

A single count supports this clone. The gene calls are TRBV19 and TRBJ2-7; D perhaps matches TRBD1 (5 bases). The CDR3 is made up of 13 amino acids. The germline gives CDR1 LNHDA, CDR2 SQIVND (reference sequence). V was pared by 6 bases and J by 4 bases, with 13 bases between. DNA for the CDR3: TGTGCCAGTAGCGACAGACCTCGGTACGAGCAGTACTTC. Translated, it gives CASSDRPRYEQYF. The complete variable domain, with remaining parts taken from reference TRBV19 and TRBJ2-7, reads DGGITQSPKYLFRKEGQNVTLSCEQNLNHDAMYWYRQDPGQGLRLIYYSQIVNDFQKGDIAEGYSVSREKKESFPLTVTSAQKNPTAFYLCASSDRPRYEQYFGPGTRLTVT.

The chain joins TRBV19 to TRBJ2-1, with 7 bases lining up with TRBD2. Germline loops: CDR1 LNHDA, CDR2 SQIVND (reference sequence). The CDR3 is 17 amino acids. The trim removed 5 bases at V and 6 bases at J, leaving 16 bases unmatched. Written as DNA, the CDR3 is TGTGCCAGTAGTCCCCACTCCCTGGGCGGGAGTATCAATGAGCAGTTCTTC. Its protein is CASSPHSLGGSINEQFF. Together with reference TRBV19 and TRBJ2-1, the CDR3 gives the full variable domain: DGGITQSPKYLFRKEGQNVTLSCEQNLNHDAMYWYRQDPGQGLRLIYYSQIVNDFQKGDIAEGYSVSREKKESFPLTVTSAQKNPTAFYLCASSPHSLGGSINEQFFGPGTRLTVL.

This rearrangement joins TRBV19 to TRBJ2-3; 9 bases are a match to TRBD2. The germline V gene has CDR1 LNHDA and CDR2 SQIVND (reference sequence). With 7 bases clipped from V and 2 bases from J, the junction kept 13 bases outside the gene matches. CDR3 size: 17 residues. Here the CDR3 DNA reads TGTGCCAGTAAAGCCGTCGGGCTAGCGGGACTCACAGATACGCAGTATTTT. Protein sequence: CASKAVGLAGLTDTQYF. Full variable domain (remainder filled in from reference TRBV19 and TRBJ2-3): DGGITQSPKYLFRKEGQNVTLSCEQNLNHDAMYWYRQDPGQGLRLIYYSQIVNDFQKGDIAEGYSVSREKKESFPLTVTSAQKNPTAFYLCASKAVGLAGLTDTQYFGPGTRLTVL.

The genes are TRBV9 and TRBJ2-3; 7 bases match TRBD1. Germline CDR1 reads SGDLS; CDR2 reads YYNGEE. CDR3 length: 15 residues. After removal of 5 bases from V and 3 bases from J, the junction contained 9 bases not matched to a gene. The CDR3 sequence: CASRAGGSVTDTQYF. The CDR3 DNA reads as TGTGCCAGCAGGGCAGGGGGTAGCGTTACAGATACGCAGTATTTT.

The chain couples TRBV11-1 to TRBJ2-7, with 7 positions matching TRBD1. Germline CDR1 is SGHAT and CDR2 is FQDESV (reference sequence). The CDR3 runs 13 residues. Trimming removed 5 bases from V and 6 bases from J; junction bases left unmatched: 7. The CDR3 DNA reads as TGTGCCAGCAGCAGTGACAGGGTGGCCGAGCAGTACTTC. Encoded protein: CASSSDRVAEQYF.

This chain joins TRBV11-3 and TRBJ2-7; D unclear. The CDR3 runs 13 residues. Germline assignment: CDR1 SGHNT and CDR2 YENEEA. V lost 2 bases and J lost 4, with 9 bases in between. CDR3 bases: TGTGCCAGCAGCTTATCCTATTCGTACGAGCAGTACTTC. This gives the protein CASSLSYSYEQYF.

The V gene is TRBV30, the J gene TRBJ1-1; weak D call: TRBD1 (5 bases). Looked up from germline, CDR1 is GTSNPN and CDR2 is SVGIG (reference sequence). The CDR3 runs 13 residues. V lost 2 bases and J 4 bases, leaving 11 bases between the germline ends. The CDR3 spells CAWSRGRVTEAFF. CDR3 sequence (DNA): TGTGCCTGGAGTAGGGGAAGAGTCACTGAAGCTTTCTTT.

The chain links TRBV27 to TRBJ2-7, with a tentative D call TRBD2 (6 bases). The ends were cut back, 3 bases at V and 1 base at J, with 10 bases in the middle. CDR1 MNHEY and CDR2 SMNVEV come from the germline V gene (reference sequence). This CDR3 region has 14 residues. The CDR3 here is CASSFSGSSYEQYF. The CDR3 coding sequence is TGTGCCAGCAGTTTCAGCGGGTCATCCTACGAGCAGTACTTC.